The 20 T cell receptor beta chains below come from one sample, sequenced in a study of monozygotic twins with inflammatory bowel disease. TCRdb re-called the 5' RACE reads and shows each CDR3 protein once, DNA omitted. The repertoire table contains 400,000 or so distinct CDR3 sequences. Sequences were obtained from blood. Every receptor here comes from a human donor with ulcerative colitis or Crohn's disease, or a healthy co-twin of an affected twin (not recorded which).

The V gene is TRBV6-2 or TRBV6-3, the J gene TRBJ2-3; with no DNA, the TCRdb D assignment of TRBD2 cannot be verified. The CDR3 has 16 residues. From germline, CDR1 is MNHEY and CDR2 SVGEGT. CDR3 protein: CASSWIGGPSTDTQYF.

The CDR3 sequence is CASSLGQTRTYEQYF. This chain connects TRBV7-2 to TRBJ2-7; TCRdb's D gene call, TRBD2, goes unchecked for lack of DNA. This CDR3 is 15 amino acids long. From germline, CDR1 is SGHTA and CDR2 FQGNSA. Full variable domain (outside the CDR3, taken from reference TRBV7-2 and TRBJ2-7): GAGVSQSPSNKVTEKGKDVELRCDPISGHTALYWYRQSLGQGLEFLIYFQGNSAPDKSGLPSDRFSAERTGGSVSTLTIQRTQQEDSAVYLCASSLGQTRTYEQYFGPGTRLTVT.

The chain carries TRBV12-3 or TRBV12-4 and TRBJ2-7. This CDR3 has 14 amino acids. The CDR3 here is CASSFGDLSYEQYF.

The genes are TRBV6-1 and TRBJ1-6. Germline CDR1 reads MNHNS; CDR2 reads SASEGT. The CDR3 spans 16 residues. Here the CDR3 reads CASSELRKGRRSPLHF.

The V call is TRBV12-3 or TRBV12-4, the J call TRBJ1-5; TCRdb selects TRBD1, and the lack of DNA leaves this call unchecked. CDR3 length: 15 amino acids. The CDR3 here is CASSLGGGARQPQHF.

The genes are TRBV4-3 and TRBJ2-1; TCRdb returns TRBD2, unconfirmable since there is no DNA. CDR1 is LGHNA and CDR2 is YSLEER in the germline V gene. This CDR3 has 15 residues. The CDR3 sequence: CASSQDPQPGLRQFF.

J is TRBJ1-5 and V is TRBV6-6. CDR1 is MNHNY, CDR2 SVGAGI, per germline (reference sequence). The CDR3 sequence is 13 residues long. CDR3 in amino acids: CASRDVSNQPQHF.

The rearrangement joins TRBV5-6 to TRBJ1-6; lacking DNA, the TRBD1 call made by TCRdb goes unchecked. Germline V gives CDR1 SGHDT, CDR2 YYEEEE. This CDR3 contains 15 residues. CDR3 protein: CASSRPGQGYSPLHF. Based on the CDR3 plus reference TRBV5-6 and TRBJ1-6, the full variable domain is DAGVTQSPTHLIKTRGQQVTLRCSPKSGHDTVSWYQQALGQGPQFIFQYYEEEERQRGNFPDRFSGHQFPNYSSELNVNALLLGDSALYLCASSRPGQGYSPLHFGNGTRLTVT.

This chain's CDR3 is CASSTEGGTDTQYF. The chain combines TRBV12-3 or TRBV12-4 with TRBJ2-3; TCRdb picks TRBD2, but there is no DNA to check that call. This CDR3 region has 14 residues.

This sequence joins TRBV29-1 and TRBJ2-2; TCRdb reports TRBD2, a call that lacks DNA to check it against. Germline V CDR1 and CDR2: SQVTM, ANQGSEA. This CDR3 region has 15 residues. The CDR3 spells CSARVVAANTGELFF.

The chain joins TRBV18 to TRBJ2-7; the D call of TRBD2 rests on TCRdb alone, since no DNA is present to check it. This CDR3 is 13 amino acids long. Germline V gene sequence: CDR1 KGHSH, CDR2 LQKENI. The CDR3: CASSPREGYEQYF.

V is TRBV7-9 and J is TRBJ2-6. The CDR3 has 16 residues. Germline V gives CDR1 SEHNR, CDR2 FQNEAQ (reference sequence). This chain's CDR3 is CASSLVSVSGANVLTF.

The CDR3 region is CSASGGPYEQYF. This chain uses TRBV20-1 with TRBJ2-7; TCRdb names TRBD1, which stays unverified in the absence of DNA. Per germline, CDR1 DFQATT and CDR2 SNEGSKA (reference sequence). This CDR3 comprises 12 residues.

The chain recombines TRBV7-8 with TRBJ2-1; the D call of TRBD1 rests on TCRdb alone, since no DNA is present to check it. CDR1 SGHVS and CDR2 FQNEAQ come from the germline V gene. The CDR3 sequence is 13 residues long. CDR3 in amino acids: CASSFGPGDEQFF.

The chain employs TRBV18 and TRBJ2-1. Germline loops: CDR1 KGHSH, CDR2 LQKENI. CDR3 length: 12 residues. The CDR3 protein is CASSSSDNEQFF.

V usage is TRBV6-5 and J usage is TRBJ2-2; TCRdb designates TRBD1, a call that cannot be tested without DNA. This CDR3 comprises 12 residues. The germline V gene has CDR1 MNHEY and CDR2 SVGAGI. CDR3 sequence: CASNRGGGELFF.

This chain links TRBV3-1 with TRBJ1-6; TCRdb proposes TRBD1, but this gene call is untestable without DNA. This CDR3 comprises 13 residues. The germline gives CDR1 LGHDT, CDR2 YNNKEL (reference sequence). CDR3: CASGGVYNSPLHF.

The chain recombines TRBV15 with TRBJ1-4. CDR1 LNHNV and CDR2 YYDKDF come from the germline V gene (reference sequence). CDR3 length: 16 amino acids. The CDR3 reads CATSRDRRGANEKLFF.

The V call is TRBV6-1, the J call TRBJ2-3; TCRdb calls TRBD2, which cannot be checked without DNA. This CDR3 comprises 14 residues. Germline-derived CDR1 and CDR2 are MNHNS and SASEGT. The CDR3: CASEGSGREDTQYF.

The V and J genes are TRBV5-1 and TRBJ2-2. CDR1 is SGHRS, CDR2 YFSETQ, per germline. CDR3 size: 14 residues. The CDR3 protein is CASSTSAITGELFF.